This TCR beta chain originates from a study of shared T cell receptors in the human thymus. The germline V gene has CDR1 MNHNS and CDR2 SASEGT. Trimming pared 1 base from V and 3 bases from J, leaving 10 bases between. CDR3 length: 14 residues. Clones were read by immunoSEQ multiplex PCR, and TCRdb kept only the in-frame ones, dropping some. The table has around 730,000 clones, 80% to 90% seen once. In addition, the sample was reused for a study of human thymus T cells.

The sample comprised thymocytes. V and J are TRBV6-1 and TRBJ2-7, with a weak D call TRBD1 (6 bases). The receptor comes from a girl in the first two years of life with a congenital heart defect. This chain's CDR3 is CASSEGEGGYEQYF. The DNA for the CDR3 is TGTGCCAGCAGTGAAGGTGAAGGGGGCTACGAGCAGTACTTC.